The rows below give T cell receptor beta chains drawn from one sample of a study of T cells expressing NK-cell markers. TCRdb reprocessed the 5' RACE reads and stores each CDR3 protein as one record, lacking DNA. Reported are 350,000 to 400,000 distinct CDR3 sequences; the ten largest clones contain around 10%. Specimen: blood T cells: a sorted CD56 or NKG2C T cell subset, CD4+ or CD8+ T cells, or bulk PBMC T cells (not recorded which). The source of these receptors is a woman aged 50 to 60 in good health. The CDR3 runs from the conserved cysteine through the conserved F or W.

J gene: TRBJ2-2; V gene: TRBV19; CDR3 protein: CASTQTIPGELFF
J gene: TRBJ2-5; V gene: TRBV2; CDR3 protein: CASSEGGPQVAQYF
J gene: TRBJ1-2; V gene: TRBV29-1; CDR3 protein: CSVEWQGNSRAGYTF
J gene: TRBJ2-1; V gene: TRBV10-3; CDR3 protein: CAIGGRQGANNEQFF
J gene: TRBJ2-1; V gene: TRBV15; CDR3 protein: CATRRGGAGENEQFF
J gene: TRBJ2-1; V gene: TRBV4-1; CDR3 protein: CASSLTHGADNEQFF
J gene: TRBJ2-2; V gene: TRBV2; CDR3 protein: CASTEREGPTGELFF
J gene: TRBJ2-1; V gene: TRBV27; CDR3 protein: CASSLWLAAANEQFF
J gene: TRBJ1-5; V gene: TRBV6-1; CDR3 protein: CASSESVGPQHF
J gene: TRBJ2-7; V gene: TRBV27; CDR3 protein: CASRVRAGDEQYF
J gene: TRBJ1-4; V gene: TRBV3-1; CDR3 protein: CASSQGWGHNELTTNEKLFF
J gene: TRBJ2-2; V gene: TRBV20-1; CDR3 protein: CSALNPAGGTNTGELFF
J gene: TRBJ2-7; V gene: TRBV4-1; CDR3 protein: CASSHFTGGTPYEQYF
J gene: TRBJ2-7; V gene: TRBV25-1; CDR3 protein: CASSGTNEQYF